This paragraph covers one T cell receptor beta chain sequence. Its specificity is unknown. The repertoire was sequenced with immunoSEQ multiplex PCR; TCRdb's copy has only in-frame clones and lacks some. The profile covers 90,000 to 100,000 clones, with roughly 90% appearing a single time and approximately 15% taken by the ten largest. This sample stems from a study of T cell responses to AZD1222 COVID-19 vaccine. Findings and limits, study-wide: CD4 TCRs associated with vaccination spanned spike, dominating at 160-218 and 743-854. Just a handful of AZD1222 recipients tested seropositive at baseline.

Germline V gene data show CDR1 as LNHNV and CDR2 as YYDKDF (reference sequence). The CDR3 has 15 amino acids. V lost 0 bases and J 0 bases, leaving 8 bases between the germline ends. It was second doses at about 4 or about 12 weeks that were pooled. Sequencing was performed on peripheral blood, taken 28 days after the second AZD1222 dose. This chain uses TRBV15 with TRBJ1-1; D unresolved. The TCR sequence derives from an adult who received the AZD1222 COVID-19 vaccine. The CDR3 loop reads CATSRDRGLNTEAFF. The DNA of the CDR3 is TGTGCCACCAGCAGAGATCGGGGATTGAACACTGAAGCTTTCTTT.